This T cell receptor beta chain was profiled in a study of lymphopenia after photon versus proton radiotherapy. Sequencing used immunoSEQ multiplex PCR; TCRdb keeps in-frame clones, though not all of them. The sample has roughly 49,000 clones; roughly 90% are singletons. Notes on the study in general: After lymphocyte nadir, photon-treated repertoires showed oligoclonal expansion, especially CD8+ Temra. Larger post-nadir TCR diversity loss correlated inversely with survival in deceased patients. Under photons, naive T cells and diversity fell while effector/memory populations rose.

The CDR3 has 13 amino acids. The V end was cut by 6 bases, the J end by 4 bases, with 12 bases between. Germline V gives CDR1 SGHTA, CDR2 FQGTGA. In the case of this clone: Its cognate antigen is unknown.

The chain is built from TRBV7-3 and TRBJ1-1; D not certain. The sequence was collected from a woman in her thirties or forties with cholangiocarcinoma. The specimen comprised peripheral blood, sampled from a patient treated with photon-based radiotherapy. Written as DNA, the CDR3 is TGTGCCAGCAGTCTGAACACACTCACTGAAGCTTTCTTT. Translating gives CASSLNTLTEAFF.